There are a few counts of the clone carrying this T cell receptor (beta chain). iRepertoire HTBI primers and Arm-PCR of CDR3 regions built TCR beta libraries. Using its own MiXCR run on the multiplex PCR reads, TCRdb lists one record per CDR3 protein. The data contain 400,000 to 600,000 distinct CDR3 sequences, around a fifth of them singletons. The source of the sample is a study of regulatory T cells in long-lasting Graves disease. Time point meaning: persistent/refractory GD, antithyroid drugs over 5 years with positive TRAb. Making the TCR library involved RNA that had been extracted from PBMCs. Germline V CDR1 and CDR2: LGHDT, YNNKEL (reference sequence). This CDR3 contains 15 residues. With 4 bases clipped from V and 7 bases from J, the junction kept 5 bases outside the gene matches.

The chain employs TRBV3-1 and TRBJ1-6; 9 nucleotides line up with TRBD1. The sample here was peripheral blood mononuclear cells (PBMCs), taken when the disease was refractory, from a patient treated with antithyroid drugs. This receptor was obtained from a female donor with Graves disease. The CDR3 reads CASSLRQGDNSPLHF. CDR3 in DNA: TGTGCCAGCAGCCTCCGACAGGGGGACAATTCACCCCTCCACTTT.